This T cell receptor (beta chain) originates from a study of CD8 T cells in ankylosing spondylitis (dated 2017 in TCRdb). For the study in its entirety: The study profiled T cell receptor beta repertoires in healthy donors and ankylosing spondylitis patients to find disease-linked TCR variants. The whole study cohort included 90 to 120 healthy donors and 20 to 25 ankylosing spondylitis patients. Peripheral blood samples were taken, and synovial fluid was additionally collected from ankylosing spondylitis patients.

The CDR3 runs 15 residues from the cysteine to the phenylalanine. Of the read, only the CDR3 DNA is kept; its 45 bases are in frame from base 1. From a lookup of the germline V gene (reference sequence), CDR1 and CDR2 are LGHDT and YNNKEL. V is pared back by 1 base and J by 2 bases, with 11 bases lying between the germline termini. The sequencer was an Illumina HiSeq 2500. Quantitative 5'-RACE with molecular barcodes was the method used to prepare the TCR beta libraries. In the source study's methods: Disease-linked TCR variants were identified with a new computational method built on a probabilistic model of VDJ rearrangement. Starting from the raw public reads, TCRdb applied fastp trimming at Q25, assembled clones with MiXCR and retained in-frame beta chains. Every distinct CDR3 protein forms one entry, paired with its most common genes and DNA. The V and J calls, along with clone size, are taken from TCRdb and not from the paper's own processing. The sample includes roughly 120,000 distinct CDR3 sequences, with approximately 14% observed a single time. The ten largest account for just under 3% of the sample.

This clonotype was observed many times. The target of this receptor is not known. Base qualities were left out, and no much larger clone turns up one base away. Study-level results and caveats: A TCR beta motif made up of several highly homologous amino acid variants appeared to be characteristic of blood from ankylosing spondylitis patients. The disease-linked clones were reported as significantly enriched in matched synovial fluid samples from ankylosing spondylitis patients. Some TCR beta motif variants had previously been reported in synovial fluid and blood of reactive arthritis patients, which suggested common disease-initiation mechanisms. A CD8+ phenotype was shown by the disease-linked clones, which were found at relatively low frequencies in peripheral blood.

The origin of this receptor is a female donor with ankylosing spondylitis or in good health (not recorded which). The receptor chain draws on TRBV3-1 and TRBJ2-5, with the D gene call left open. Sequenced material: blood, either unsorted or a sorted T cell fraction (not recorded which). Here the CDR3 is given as CASSQVGLTQETQYF. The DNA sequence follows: TGTGCCAGCAGCCAAGTTGGTCTGACACAAGAGACCCAGTACTTC.